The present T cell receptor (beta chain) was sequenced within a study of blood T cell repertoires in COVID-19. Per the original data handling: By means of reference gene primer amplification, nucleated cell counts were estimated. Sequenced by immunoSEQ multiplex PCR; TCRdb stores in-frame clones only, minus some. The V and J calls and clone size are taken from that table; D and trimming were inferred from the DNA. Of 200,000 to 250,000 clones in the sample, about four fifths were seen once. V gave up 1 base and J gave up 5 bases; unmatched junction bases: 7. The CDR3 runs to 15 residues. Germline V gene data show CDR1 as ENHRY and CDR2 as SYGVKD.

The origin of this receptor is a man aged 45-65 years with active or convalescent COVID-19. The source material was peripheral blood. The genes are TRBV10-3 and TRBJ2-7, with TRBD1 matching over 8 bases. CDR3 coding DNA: TGTGCCATCAGTGAGTTTAGACAGGGGACCCACGAGCAGTACTTC. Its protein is CAISEFRQGTHEQYF.